This is a list of T cell receptor beta chains from one sample in a study of blood T cell repertoires in COVID-19. Assay: immunoSEQ multiplex PCR; the TCRdb copy retains only in-frame clones and omits some. The table shows roughly 120,000 clones, with approximately 89% occurring only once. What was sequenced was peripheral blood. The receptors derive from an elderly woman with COVID-19, enrolled during active disease. Both conserved end residues are part of each CDR3. The order of the fields is clone size, D gene, V gene, CDR3 length, J gene, CDR3 DNA, CDR3 protein. D genes are given only for firm matches. Expanded clones are given a class, and other clones once, few, many or no size at all.

>.|.|TRBV19|13|TRBJ2-6
TGTGCCAGTAGTCAGACTGGGGCCAACGTCCTGACTTTC
CASSQTGANVLTF
>.|TRBD2|TRBV3-1/TRBV3-2|16|TRBJ2-5
TGTGCCAGCAGCCAGCGACTAGCGGGAGTCGAGGCGACCCAGTACTTC
CASSQRLAGVEATQYF
>.|.|TRBV15|15|TRBJ2-5
TGTGCCACCGACCGAGGTCCGGGTATTTTGGAGACCCAGTACTTC
CATDRGPGILETQYF
>once|TRBD2|TRBV5-6|16|TRBJ2-3
TGTGCCAGCAGCCGAGTCCTAGCGGGCTCCACAGATACGCAGTATTTT
CASSRVLAGSTDTQYF
>few|.|TRBV11-1|13|TRBJ2-1
TGTGCCAGCAGCCCCGGGAGCTACAATGAGCAGTTCTTC
CASSPGSYNEQFF
>.|TRBD1|TRBV19|15|TRBJ1-1
TGTGCCAGTAGTACACAGGGACAGATGAACACTGAAGCTTTCTTT
CASSTQGQMNTEAFF
>.|TRBD1|TRBV5-8|13|TRBJ2-7
TGTGCCAGCAGCATCTACAGGGGGGACGAGCAGTACTTC
CASSIYRGDEQYF
>once|TRBD1|TRBV28|13|TRBJ2-5
TGTGCCATCGCGGGACAGGGCTCAGAGACCCAGTACTTC
CAIAGQGSETQYF
>.|TRBD2|TRBV4-3|16|TRBJ2-1
TGCGCCAGCAGCCACGCAGGAGCTCTAGCGGGAGTTGAGCAGTTCTTC
CASSHAGALAGVEQFF
>.|TRBD2|TRBV5-1|14|TRBJ2-1
TGCGCCAGCACGGGACTAGCGGGAGCTGTGGAGCAGTTCTTC
CASTGLAGAVEQFF
>.|.|TRBV3-1/TRBV3-2|16|TRBJ2-5
TGTGCCAGCAGCCAAGGATTTACAGGGCCACAAGAGACCCAGTACTTC
CASSQGFTGPQETQYF
>.|TRBD1|TRBV5-1|16|TRBJ1-1
TGCGCCAGCAGCTACAACGGCAGGGGGCGAGACACTGAAGCTTTCTTT
CASSYNGRGRDTEAFF
>.|TRBD2|TRBV2|16|TRBJ2-1
TGTGCCAGCAGGCGGACTAGCGGGAGCTCCTACAATGAGCAGTTCTTC
CASRRTSGSSYNEQFF
>once|TRBD2|TRBV11-2|15|TRBJ2-1
TGTGCCAGCAGCTTACTGGCGGGAGGTGGTAGTGAGCAGTTCTTC
CASSLLAGGGSEQFF
>once|TRBD1|TRBV27|20|TRBJ1-5
TGTGCCAGCACCTCCGTAGGGGCCTCCGACAGGGGAGAGAGCAATCAGCCCCAGCATTTT
CASTSVGASDRGESNQPQHF
>.|.|TRBV28|12|TRBJ2-7
TGTGCCAGCACCTCGGGTCTCGGCGAGCAGTACTTC
CASTSGLGEQYF
>.|TRBD2|TRBV7-9|16|TRBJ2-5
TGTGCCAGCAGCTTATACTTGGCGGGAGGCGGGGAGACCCAGTACTTC
CASSLYLAGGGETQYF
>.|TRBD1|TRBV7-3|15|TRBJ1-6
TGTGCCAGCAGCTCGCAAGGGGGCTCGGGAAATCGCCTCCACTTT
CASSSQGGSGNRLHF
>.|.|TRBV25-1|14|TRBJ2-2
TGTGCCAGCAGGAAGGACAGAGTAGCGGGGGAGCTGTTTTTT
CASRKDRVAGELFF
>.|.|TRBV19|13|TRBJ1-3
TGTGCCAGCCGTTACATCTCTGGAAACACCATATATTTT
CASRYISGNTIYF
>.|TRBD2|TRBV5-8|15|TRBJ2-2
TGTGCCAGCAGCCGAGTAGCGGGAGGGACCGGGGAGCTGTTTTTT
CASSRVAGGTGELFF
>once|TRBD2|TRBV6-6|15|TRBJ2-7
TGTGCCAGCAGTGCTGGACTAGCGGGAATCTACGAGCAGTACTTC
CASSAGLAGIYEQYF
>.|TRBD1|TRBV6-6|15|TRBJ1-6
TGTGCCAGCAGCCCGGGACAGGGGGTAGGGTCACCCCTCCACTTT
CASSPGQGVGSPLHF
>.|TRBD2|TRBV4-1|15|TRBJ2-1
TGCGCCAGCAGCCAAGAATTATCGGGGGGGAATGAGCAGTTCTTC
CASSQELSGGNEQFF
>.|.|TRBV13|15|TRBJ1-3
TGTGCCAGCAGCGCATCCAGGGGCTCTGGAAACACCATATATTTT
CASSASRGSGNTIYF
>.|.|TRBV28|10|TRBJ2-5
TGTGCCAGCCCCTTAGAGACCCAGTACTTC
CASPLETQYF
>.|.|TRBV5-1|14|TRBJ1-1
TGCGCCAGCAGCCTGGCGGCAAGCGGCACTGAAGCTTTCTTT
CASSLAASGTEAFF
>few|.|TRBV7-2|15|TRBJ2-6
TGTGCCAGCAGCCCGGACATCTCTGGGGCCAACGTCCTGACTTTC
CASSPDISGANVLTF
>.|.|TRBV7-3|15|TRBJ2-1
TGTGCCAGCAGCTTAACGGCAGGGCCGAACAATGAGCAGTTCTTC
CASSLTAGPNNEQFF
>.|.|TRBV7-6|11|TRBJ2-5
TGTGCCAGCAGCCCCGCGGAGACCCAGTACTTC
CASSPAETQYF
>.|TRBD2|TRBV27|17|TRBJ2-6
TGTGCCACCACTAGGGAAGCGGGAGCCTCTGGGGCCAACGTCCTGACTTTC
CATTREAGASGANVLTF
>.|TRBD2|TRBV27|16|TRBJ2-7
TGTGCCAGCAGTTTAAATCCAGCGGGAGGACCCTACGAGCAGTACTTC
CASSLNPAGGPYEQYF
>.|.|TRBV11-2|12|TRBJ2-7
TGTGCCAGCAGCACCTTTCAGTACGAGCAGTACTTC
CASSTFQYEQYF
>.|.|TRBV19|16|TRBJ1-4
TGTGCCAGTAGGCTAGGCCGGGGGTCAACTAATGAAAAACTGTTTTTT
CASRLGRGSTNEKLFF
>once|.|TRBV28|16|TRBJ1-3
TGTGCCAGCAGTTTCGCTCAGGGGTCCTCTGGAAACACCATATATTTT
CASSFAQGSSGNTIYF